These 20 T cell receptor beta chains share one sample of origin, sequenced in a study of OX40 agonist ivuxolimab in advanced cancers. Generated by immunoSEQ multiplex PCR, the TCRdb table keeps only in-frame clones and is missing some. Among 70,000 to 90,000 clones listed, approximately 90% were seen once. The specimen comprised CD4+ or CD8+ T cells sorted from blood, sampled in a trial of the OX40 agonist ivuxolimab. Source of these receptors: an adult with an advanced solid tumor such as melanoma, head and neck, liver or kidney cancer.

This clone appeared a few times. The CDR3: CASSLRPMRGLQKNIQYF. In DNA form, the CDR3 reads TGTGCCAGCAGCTTAAGGCCTATGAGGGGGCTTCAGAAAAACATTCAGTACTTC. The V call is TRBV7-8, the J call TRBJ2-4; 7 nucleotides line up with TRBD1. CDR1 is SGHVS and CDR2 is FQNEAQ in the germline V gene. Trimming took 2 bases from V and 4 from J; bases not matched to a gene: 14. This CDR3 spans 18 amino acids.

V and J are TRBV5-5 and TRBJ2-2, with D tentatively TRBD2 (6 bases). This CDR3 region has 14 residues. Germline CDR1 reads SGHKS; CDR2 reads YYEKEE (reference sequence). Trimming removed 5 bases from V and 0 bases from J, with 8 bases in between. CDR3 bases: TGTGCCAGCAGGCGGGACCCGAACACCGGGGAGCTGTTTTTT. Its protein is CASRRDPNTGELFF.

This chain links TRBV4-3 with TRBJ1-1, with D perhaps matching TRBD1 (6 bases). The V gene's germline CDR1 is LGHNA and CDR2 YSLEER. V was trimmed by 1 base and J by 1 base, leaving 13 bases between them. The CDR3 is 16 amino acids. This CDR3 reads CASSQAKAGANTEAFF. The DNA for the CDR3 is TGCGCCAGCAGCCAAGCAAAGGCAGGGGCGAACACTGAAGCTTTCTTT.

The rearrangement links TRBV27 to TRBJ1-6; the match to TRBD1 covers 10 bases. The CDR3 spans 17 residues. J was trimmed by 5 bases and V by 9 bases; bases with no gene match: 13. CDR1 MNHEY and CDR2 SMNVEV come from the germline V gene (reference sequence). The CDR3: CASRTGGVVRHNSPLHF. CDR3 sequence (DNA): TGTGCCAGTAGGACAGGGGGTGTAGTGAGACATAATTCACCCCTCCACTTT.

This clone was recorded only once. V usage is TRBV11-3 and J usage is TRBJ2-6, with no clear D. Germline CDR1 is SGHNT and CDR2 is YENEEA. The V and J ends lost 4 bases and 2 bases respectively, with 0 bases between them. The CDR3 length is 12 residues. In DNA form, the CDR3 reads TGTGCCAGCAGCTCTGGGGCCAACGTCCTGACTTTC. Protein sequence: CASSSGANVLTF.

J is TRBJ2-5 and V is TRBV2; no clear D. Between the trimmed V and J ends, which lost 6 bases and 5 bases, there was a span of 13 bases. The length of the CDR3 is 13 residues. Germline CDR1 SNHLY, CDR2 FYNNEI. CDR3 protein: CASSTQTRETQYF. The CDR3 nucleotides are TGTGCCAGCAGCACCCAAACAAGGGAGACCCAGTACTTC.

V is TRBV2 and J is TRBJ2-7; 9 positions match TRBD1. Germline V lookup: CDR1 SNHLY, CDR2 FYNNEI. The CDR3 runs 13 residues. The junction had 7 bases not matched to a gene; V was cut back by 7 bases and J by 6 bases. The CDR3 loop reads CASTAGTGSEQYF. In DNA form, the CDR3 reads TGTGCCAGCACGGCTGGGACAGGGAGCGAGCAGTACTTC.

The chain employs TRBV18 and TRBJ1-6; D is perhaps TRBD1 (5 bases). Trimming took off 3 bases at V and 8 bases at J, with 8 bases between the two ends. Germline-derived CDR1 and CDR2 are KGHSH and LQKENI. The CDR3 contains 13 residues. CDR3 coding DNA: TGTGCCAGCTCACCGGGGGGGGATTCACCCCTCCACTTT. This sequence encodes CASSPGGDSPLHF.

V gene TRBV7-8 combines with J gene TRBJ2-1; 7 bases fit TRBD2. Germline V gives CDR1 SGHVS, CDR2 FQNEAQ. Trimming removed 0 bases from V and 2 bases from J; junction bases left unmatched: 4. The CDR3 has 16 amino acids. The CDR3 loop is CASSLASSGAYNEQFF. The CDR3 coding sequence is TGTGCCAGCAGCTTAGCGTCTAGCGGCGCCTACAATGAGCAGTTCTTC.

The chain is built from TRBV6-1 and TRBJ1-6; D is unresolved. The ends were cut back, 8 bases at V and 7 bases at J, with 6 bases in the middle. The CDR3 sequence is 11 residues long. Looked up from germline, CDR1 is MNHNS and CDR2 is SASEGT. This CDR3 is CASGINSPLHF. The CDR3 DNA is TGTGCCAGCGGAATAAATTCACCCCTCCACTTT.

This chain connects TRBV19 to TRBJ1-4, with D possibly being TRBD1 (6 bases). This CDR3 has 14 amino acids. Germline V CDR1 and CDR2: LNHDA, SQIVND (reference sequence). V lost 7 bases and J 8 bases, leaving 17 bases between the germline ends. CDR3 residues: CASTNTGRMEKLFF. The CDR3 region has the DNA TGTGCCAGTACCAATACAGGGAGAATGGAAAAACTGTTTTTT. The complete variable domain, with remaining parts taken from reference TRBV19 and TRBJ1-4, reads DGGITQSPKYLFRKEGQNVTLSCEQNLNHDAMYWYRQDPGQGLRLIYYSQIVNDFQKGDIAEGYSVSREKKESFPLTVTSAQKNPTAFYLCASTNTGRMEKLFFGSGTQLSVL.

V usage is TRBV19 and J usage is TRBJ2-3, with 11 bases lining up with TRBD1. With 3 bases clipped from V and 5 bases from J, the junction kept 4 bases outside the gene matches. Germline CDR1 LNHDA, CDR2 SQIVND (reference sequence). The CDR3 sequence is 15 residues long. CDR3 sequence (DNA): TGTGCCAGTAGTATCGGGGGACAGGGGGTAGATACGCAGTATTTT. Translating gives CASSIGGQGVDTQYF.

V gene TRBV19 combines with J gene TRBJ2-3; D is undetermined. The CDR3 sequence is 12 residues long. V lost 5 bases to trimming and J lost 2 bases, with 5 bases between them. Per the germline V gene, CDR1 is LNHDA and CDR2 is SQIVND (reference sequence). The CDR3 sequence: CASSRVTDTQYF. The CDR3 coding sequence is TGTGCCAGTAGTCGGGTCACAGATACGCAGTATTTT.

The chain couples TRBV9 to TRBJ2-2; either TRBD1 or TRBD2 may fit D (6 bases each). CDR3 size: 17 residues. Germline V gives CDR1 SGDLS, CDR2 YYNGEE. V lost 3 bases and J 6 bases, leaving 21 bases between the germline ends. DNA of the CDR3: TGTGCCAGCAGCGCAAGCCGACTAGTAGGGGGGTCCGGGGAGCTGTTTTTT. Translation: CASSASRLVGGSGELFF.

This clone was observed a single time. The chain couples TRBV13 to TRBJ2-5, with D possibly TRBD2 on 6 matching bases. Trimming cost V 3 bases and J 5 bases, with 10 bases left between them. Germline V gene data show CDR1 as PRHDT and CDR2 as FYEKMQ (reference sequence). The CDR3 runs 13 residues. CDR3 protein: CASSLGLLETQYF. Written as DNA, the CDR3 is TGTGCCAGCAGCTTGGGACTGCTGGAGACCCAGTACTTC.

CDR3 residues: CASEGQGILTDTQYF. CDR3 coding DNA: TGTGCCAGCGAGGGACAGGGGATCCTCACAGATACGCAGTATTTT. J is TRBJ2-3 and V is TRBV2; 10 positions agree with TRBD1. Looked up from germline, CDR1 is SNHLY and CDR2 is FYNNEI. This CDR3 is built from 15 residues. V trimming: 8 bases; J trimming: 2 bases; junction bases outside the gene matches: 7.

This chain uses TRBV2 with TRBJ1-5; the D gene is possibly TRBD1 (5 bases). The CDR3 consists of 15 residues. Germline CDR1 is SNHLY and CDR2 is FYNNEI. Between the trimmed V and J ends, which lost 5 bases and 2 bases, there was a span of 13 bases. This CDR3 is CASSIDSGGNQPQHF. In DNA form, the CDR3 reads TGTGCCAGCAGTATTGACAGCGGAGGCAATCAGCCCCAGCATTTT.

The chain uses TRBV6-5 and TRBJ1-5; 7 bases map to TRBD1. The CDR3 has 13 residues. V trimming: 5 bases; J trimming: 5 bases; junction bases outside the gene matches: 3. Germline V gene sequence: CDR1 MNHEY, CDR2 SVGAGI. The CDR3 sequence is CASSVQGHQPQHF. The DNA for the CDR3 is TGTGCCAGCAGTGTACAGGGGCATCAGCCCCAGCATTTT.

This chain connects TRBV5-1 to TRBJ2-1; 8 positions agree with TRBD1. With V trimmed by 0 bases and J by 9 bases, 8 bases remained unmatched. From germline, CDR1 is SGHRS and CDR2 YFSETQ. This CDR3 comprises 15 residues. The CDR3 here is CASSLEAGGAGEQFF. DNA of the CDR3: TGCGCCAGCAGCTTGGAGGCAGGGGGCGCGGGTGAGCAGTTCTTC.

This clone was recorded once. The CDR3 is CASSTTEKNTEAFF. CDR3 DNA sequence: TGTGCCAGCAGTACGACAGAGAAAAACACTGAAGCTTTCTTT. The V gene is TRBV6-1, the J gene TRBJ1-1, with D perhaps matching TRBD1 (5 bases). V was trimmed by 5 bases and J by 2 bases, leaving 12 bases between them. Germline CDR1 MNHNS, CDR2 SASEGT. The CDR3 extends over 14 amino acids.